The 27 T cell receptor beta chains given below trace back to one sample, sequenced in a study of T cells in Graves' hyperthyroidism and ophthalmopathy. Amplification of TCR beta CDR3 regions was performed using RNA transcripts as template. TCR CDR3 regions were first amplified by RT-PCR with HTBI primers. A single record per CDR3 protein comes from TCRdb applying MiXCR to the multiplex PCR reads. In the table there are roughly 500,000 distinct CDR3 sequences, around 46% of which are singletons. Sequencing was carried out using peripheral blood or thyroid tissue (not recorded which). These receptors were collected from an adult woman with Graves' disease, either hyperthyroidism or ophthalmopathy (not recorded which).

This clonotype was seen more than once but under ten times. The rearrangement uses TRBV7-3 and TRBJ1-1, with D hard to call. Germline CDR1 SGHTA, CDR2 FQGTGA. CDR3 size: 15 residues. V was trimmed by 5 bases and J by 4 bases, leaving 17 bases between them. The CDR3 loop is CASSPRDGSFTEAFF. The CDR3 bases are TGTGCCAGCAGCCCCAGAGACGGGAGCTTCACTGAAGCTTTCTTT.

The rearrangement links TRBV10-3 to TRBJ2-2; unclear D gene. V was pared by 4 bases and J by 1 base, with 7 bases between. The CDR3 consists of 14 residues. Germline V gene sequence: CDR1 ENHRY, CDR2 SYGVKD. DNA of the CDR3: TGTGCCATCAGTGGAGACGGGAACACCGGGGAGCTGTTTTTT. Translation gives CAISGDGNTGELFF.

In this sample, this clonotype turned up many times. This chain uses TRBV7-8 with TRBJ2-2, with D maybe TRBD2 (5 bases). Trimming left V 7 bases short and J 6 bases short, with 12 bases between. Germline V gene sequence: CDR1 SGHVS, CDR2 FQNEAQ. The CDR3 sequence is 13 residues long. The CDR3 is CASTPGFAGELFF. The CDR3 DNA reads as TGTGCCAGCACTCCGGGATTCGCCGGGGAGCTGTTTTTT.

This clonotype has ten or more counts. V gene TRBV10-3 combines with J gene TRBJ2-7, with TRBD1 matching over 7 bases. Germline CDR1 ENHRY, CDR2 SYGVKD. The CDR3 is made up of 14 amino acids. V shed 6 bases, J shed 3 bases, and the junction held 8 bases outside the gene matches. The CDR3 coding sequence is TGTGCCATCAGCCCGGGACAGACCAACTACGAGCAGTACTTC. This translates into CAISPGQTNYEQYF.

V usage is TRBV11-1 and J usage is TRBJ2-7; D possibly matches TRBD1 or TRBD2 (5 bases each). This CDR3 contains 13 residues. V gave up 8 bases and J gave up 1 base, with 12 bases separating them. The germline V gene has CDR1 SGHAT and CDR2 FQDESV (reference sequence). The CDR3 here is CASGALDSYEQYF. The CDR3 DNA reads TGTGCCAGCGGGGCACTAGATTCCTACGAGCAGTACTTC.

In DNA, the CDR3 is TGCGCCAGCCGCAGGACGGGACAGGGTCCGGACACTGAAGCTTTCTTT. This translates into CASRRTGQGPDTEAFF. The chain couples TRBV4-1 to TRBJ1-1, with 9 bases aligning to TRBD1. V was clipped by 8 bases and J by 3 bases; unmatched bases: 13. Germline CDR1 is MGHRA and CDR2 is YSYEKL. The CDR3 is 16 amino acids.

The DNA of the CDR3 is TGTGCCAGTAGTAGCGGGACACCTTGGCTCGAGCAGTACTTC. Amino acids: CASSSGTPWLEQYF. The V gene is TRBV19, the J gene TRBJ2-7; D might be TRBD1 or TRBD2, each matching 6 bases. Trimming removed 4 bases at V and 6 bases at J, with 16 bases between. Per the germline V gene, CDR1 is LNHDA and CDR2 is SQIVND (reference sequence). This CDR3 is 14 amino acids long.

The rearrangement joins TRBV20-1 to TRBJ2-7; tentatively, D is TRBD2 (6 bases). Germline V gene lookup returns CDR1 DFQATT and CDR2 SNEGSKA (reference sequence). The CDR3 runs to 15 residues. V dropped 1 base and J dropped 9 bases, with 22 bases sitting between them. CDR3 sequence reads: CSARAAGTQLAGQYF. Here the CDR3 DNA reads TGCAGTGCTAGAGCCGCCGGGACTCAGCTTGCCGGGCAGTACTTC.

This clonotype has a count of ten or more. V and J are TRBV6-6 and TRBJ1-3, with 7 bases aligning to TRBD1. The germline CDR1 and CDR2 sequences are MNHNY and SVGAGI (reference sequence). The CDR3 runs to 16 residues. The trim removed 2 bases at V and 7 bases at J, leaving 11 bases unmatched. CDR3 protein: CASSYDRQGGGNTIYF. The DNA of the CDR3 is TGTGCCAGCAGTTACGACCGACAGGGCGGGGGGAACACCATATATTTT.

This clonotype was counted many times. The gene calls are TRBV9 and TRBJ2-3; D call uncertain. With 0 bases removed from V and 3 bases from J, the gap between germline ends came to 5 bases. The CDR3 extends over 13 amino acids. Germline-derived CDR1 and CDR2 are SGDLS and YYNGEE. The chain's CDR3 is CASSVEGTDTQYF. Written as DNA, the CDR3 is TGTGCCAGCAGCGTAGAAGGTACAGATACGCAGTATTTT.

This clonotype came up many times. V usage is TRBV7-6 and J usage is TRBJ2-6; 11 nucleotides align to TRBD1. Per germline, CDR1 SGHVS and CDR2 FNYEAQ. J was trimmed by 3 bases and V by 4 bases; bases with no gene match: 11. The CDR3 loop spans 19 amino acids. DNA of the CDR3: TGTGCCAGCAGCTCAACCACGGACAGGGGGCGTTATGGGGCCAACGTCCTGACTTTC. Translating it yields CASSSTTDRGRYGANVLTF.

This clonotype was seen repeatedly, ten times or more. The chain has TRBV6-5 and TRBJ2-7; tentative D call: TRBD2 (6 bases). Per the germline V gene, CDR1 is MNHEY and CDR2 is SVGAGI. The CDR3 has 14 residues. Trimming left V 2 bases short and J 1 base short, with 9 bases between. The CDR3 region has the DNA TGTGCCAGCAGTTACCTCGGGGGATCCTACGAGCAGTACTTC. Translation gives CASSYLGGSYEQYF.

This clonotype was detected many times. This sequence joins TRBV12-3 or TRBV12-4 and TRBJ1-4; D is unclear. The ends were cut back, 3 bases at V and 11 bases at J, with 10 bases in the middle. CDR3 length: 12 amino acids. Written as DNA, the CDR3 is TGTGCCAGCAGTTTGGCCCTGACGAAACTGTTTTTT. It translates to CASSLALTKLFF.

In its sample, this clonotype was seen a few times. The chain carries TRBV7-8 and TRBJ2-7, with 7 nucleotides matching TRBD1. V lost 5 bases, J lost 5 bases, and 9 bases stayed unmatched. Germline values: CDR1 SGHVS, CDR2 FQNEAQ. This CDR3 region has 14 residues. CDR3 coding DNA: TGTGCCAGCAGCGGCCGGGACAGTGGCCACGAGCAGTACTTC. It yields the protein CASSGRDSGHEQYF.

This clonotype was seen repeatedly, ten times or more. The chain recombines TRBV5-1 with TRBJ1-1, with 10 bases aligning to TRBD1. The germline V gene has CDR1 SGHRS and CDR2 YFSETQ. Trimming took 5 bases from V and 0 from J; bases not matched to a gene: 7. The CDR3 consists of 16 residues. The CDR3 DNA is TGCGCCAGCAGTACTGGACAGGGGGGAATGAACACTGAAGCTTTCTTT. As protein: CASSTGQGGMNTEAFF. The entire variable domain, with the rest obtained from reference TRBV5-1 and TRBJ1-1, is as follows: KAGVTQTPRYLIKTRGQQVTLSCSPISGHRSVSWYQQTPGQGLQFLFEYFSETQRNKGNFPGRFSGRQFSNSRSEMNVSTLELGDSALYLCASSTGQGGMNTEAFFGQGTRLTVV.

This clonotype was detected ten times or more. The chain carries TRBV7-9 and TRBJ2-5; 8 nucleotides agree with TRBD2. Germline V gives CDR1 SEHNR, CDR2 FQNEAQ (reference sequence). Trimming removed 4 bases from V and 0 bases from J; junction bases left unmatched: 4. The CDR3 sequence is 15 residues long. In DNA, the CDR3 is TGTGCCAGCAGCTCCGGGACTAGTAACCAAGAGACCCAGTACTTC. It codes for CASSSGTSNQETQYF.

The rearrangement joins TRBV7-7 to TRBJ2-5, with TRBD2 matching over 8 bases. Germline V gene sequence: CDR1 SSHAT, CDR2 FNYEAQ (reference sequence). After removal of 7 bases from V and 5 bases from J, the junction contained 9 bases not matched to a gene. The CDR3 extends over 14 amino acids. CDR3 bases: TGTGCCAGCACCACCGGAACGGGGGGGGAGACCCAGTACTTC. It encodes CASTTGTGGETQYF.

V usage is TRBV10-1 and J usage is TRBJ1-6; 7 bases are a match to TRBD1. CDR1 and CDR2 from the germline V gene are WNHNN and SYGVQD (reference sequence). J lost 7 bases, V lost 10 bases, and 13 bases had no gene match. The CDR3 is made up of 15 amino acids. The CDR3 is CATPSRTGRNSPLHF. CDR3 DNA sequence: TGCGCCACTCCATCCCGGACAGGAAGGAATTCACCCCTCCACTTT.

This clonotype was seen many times. The chain employs TRBV20-1 and TRBJ1-4; TRBD1 might be the D (5 bases). The CDR3 has 11 amino acids. Germline CDR1 is DFQATT and CDR2 is SNEGSKA (reference sequence). Trimming took off 5 bases at V and 8 bases at J, with 9 bases between the two ends. The CDR3 DNA is TGCAGTGCTCAAGGGGTAGAAAAACTGTTTTTT. Translated: CSAQGVEKLFF.

This clonotype showed up many times. The chain employs TRBV11-2 and TRBJ1-2, with D uncertain. The length of the CDR3 is 15 residues. The V end lost 6 bases, the J end lost 0 bases, and 14 bases lay between the germline ends. Germline CDR1 reads SGHAT; CDR2 reads FQNNGV. The CDR3 loop reads CASSIGSDPNYGYTF. For the CDR3, the DNA is TGTGCCAGCAGTATCGGGTCTGACCCTAACTATGGCTACACCTTC.

This clonotype is a singleton in its sample. One base away lies a much larger clone, so this may be a sequencing read error. The chain combines TRBV6-1 with TRBJ1-2; D remains unclear. The CDR3 spans 13 residues. Germline V gene sequence: CDR1 MNHNS, CDR2 SASEGT. The CDR3 loop reads CDSSYRADYGYTF. Written as DNA, the CDR3 is TGTGACAGCAGTTACCGGGCAGACTATGGCTACACCTTC.

This clonotype has more than one count but fewer than ten. The chain is built from TRBV19 and TRBJ2-5; 8 nucleotides agree with TRBD1. The J segment lost 5 bases and the V segment lost 6 bases, leaving 5 bases of the junction unmatched. The germline gives CDR1 LNHDA, CDR2 SQIVND (reference sequence). The CDR3 extends over 13 amino acids. This CDR3 reads CASRATGDETQYF. The CDR3 DNA sequence: TGTGCCAGTAGAGCGACAGGGGATGAGACCCAGTACTTC.

This clonotype has at least ten counts. The J gene is TRBJ2-5, the V gene TRBV11-2, with no clear D. Trimming left V 5 bases short and J 2 bases short, with 15 bases between. The CDR3 has 15 amino acids. CDR1 and CDR2 (germline): SGHAT, FQNNGV. CDR3 bases: TGTGCCAGCAGCCCCTGGGGTCAAAGGCAAGAGACCCAGTACTTC. Its translation is CASSPWGQRQETQYF.

This clonotype was seen many times. The chain employs TRBV15 and TRBJ2-7; 7 nucleotides align to TRBD2. The junction had 5 bases not matched to a gene; V was cut back by 3 bases and J by 0 bases. CDR1 and CDR2 (germline): LNHNV, YYDKDF (reference sequence). The CDR3 sequence is 15 residues long. The CDR3 spells CATSSQAGSSYEQYF. CDR3 nucleotides: TGTGCCACCAGCAGTCAAGCGGGGTCCTCCTACGAGCAGTACTTC.

This clonotype was counted at least ten times. The chain recombines TRBV2 with TRBJ2-7; D is undetermined. CDR1 and CDR2 from the germline V gene are SNHLY and FYNNEI. V shed 5 bases and J shed 1 base, with 6 bases lying between them. This CDR3 comprises 12 residues. This CDR3 is CASSYTSYEQYF. Written as DNA, the CDR3 is TGTGCCAGCAGTTATACTTCCTACGAGCAGTACTTC.

This clonotype was seen ten or more times. The chain is built from TRBV6-5 and TRBJ2-7; the match to TRBD1 covers 9 bases. The germline V gene encodes CDR1 MNHEY and CDR2 SVGAGI. Unmatched junction bases numbered 0, after V lost 0 bases and J lost 0 bases. The CDR3 contains 15 residues. Written as DNA, the CDR3 is TGTGCCAGCAGTTACTCGACAGGGGGCTCCTACGAGCAGTACTTC. It translates to CASSYSTGGSYEQYF.

The rearrangement links TRBV14 to TRBJ1-6; weak D call: TRBD1 (6 bases). Germline V lookup: CDR1 SGHDN, CDR2 FVKESK. Trimming removed 1 base from V and 8 bases from J, with 12 bases in between. This CDR3 comprises 15 residues. As DNA, the CDR3 is TGTGCCAGCAGCCAAGCGGCAGGGGTCGATTCACCCCTCCACTTT. Encoded protein: CASSQAAGVDSPLHF.